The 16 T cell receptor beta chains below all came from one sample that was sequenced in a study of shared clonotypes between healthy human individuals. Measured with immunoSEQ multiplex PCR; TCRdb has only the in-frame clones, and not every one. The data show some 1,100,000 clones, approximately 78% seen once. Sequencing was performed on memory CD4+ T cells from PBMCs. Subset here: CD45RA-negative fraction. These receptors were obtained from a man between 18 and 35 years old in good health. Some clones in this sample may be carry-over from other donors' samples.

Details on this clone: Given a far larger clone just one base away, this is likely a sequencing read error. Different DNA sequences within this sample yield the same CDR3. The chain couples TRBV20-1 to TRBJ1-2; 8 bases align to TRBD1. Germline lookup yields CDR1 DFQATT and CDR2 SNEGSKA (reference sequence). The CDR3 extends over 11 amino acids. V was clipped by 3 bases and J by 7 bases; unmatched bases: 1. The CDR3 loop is CSASDRGGYTF. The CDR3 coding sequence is TGCAGTGCTAGCGACAGGGGTGGCTACACCTTC.

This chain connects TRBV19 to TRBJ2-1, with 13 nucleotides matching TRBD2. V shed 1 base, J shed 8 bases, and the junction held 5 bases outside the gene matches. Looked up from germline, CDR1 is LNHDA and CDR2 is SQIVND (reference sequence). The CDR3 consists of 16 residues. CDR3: CASSIGLAGGGDEQFF. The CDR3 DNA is TGTGCCAGTAGTATAGGACTAGCGGGAGGTGGGGATGAGCAGTTCTTC.

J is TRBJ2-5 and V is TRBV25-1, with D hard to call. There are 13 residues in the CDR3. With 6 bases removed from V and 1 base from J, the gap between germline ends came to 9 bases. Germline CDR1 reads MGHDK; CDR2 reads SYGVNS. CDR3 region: CASRQQRQETQYF. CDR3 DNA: TGTGCCAGCAGACAACAACGCCAAGAGACCCAGTACTTC.

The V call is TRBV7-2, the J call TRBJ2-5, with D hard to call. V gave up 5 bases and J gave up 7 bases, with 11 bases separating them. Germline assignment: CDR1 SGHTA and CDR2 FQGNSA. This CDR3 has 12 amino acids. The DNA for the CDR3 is TGTGCCAGCAGCCCTTATTCGGGGACCCAGTACTTC. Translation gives CASSPYSGTQYF. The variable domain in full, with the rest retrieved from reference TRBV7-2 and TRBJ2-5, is GAGVSQSPSNKVTEKGKDVELRCDPISGHTALYWYRQSLGQGLEFLIYFQGNSAPDKSGLPSDRFSAERTGGSVSTLTIQRTQQEDSAVYLCASSPYSGTQYFGPGTRLLVL.

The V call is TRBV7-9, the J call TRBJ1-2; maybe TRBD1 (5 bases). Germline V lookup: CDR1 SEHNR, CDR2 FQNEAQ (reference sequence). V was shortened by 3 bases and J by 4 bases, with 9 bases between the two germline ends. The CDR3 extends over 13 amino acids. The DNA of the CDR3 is TGTGCCAGCAGCTTCAGGACATCCTATGGCTACACCTTC. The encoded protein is CASSFRTSYGYTF.

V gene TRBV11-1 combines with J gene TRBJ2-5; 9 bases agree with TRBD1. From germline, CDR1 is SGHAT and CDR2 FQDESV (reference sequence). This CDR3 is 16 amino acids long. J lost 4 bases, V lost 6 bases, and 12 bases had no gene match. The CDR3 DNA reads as TGTGCCAGCAGTCCGAATCCGGGACAGGGCAGAGAGACCCAGTACTTC. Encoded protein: CASSPNPGQGRETQYF.

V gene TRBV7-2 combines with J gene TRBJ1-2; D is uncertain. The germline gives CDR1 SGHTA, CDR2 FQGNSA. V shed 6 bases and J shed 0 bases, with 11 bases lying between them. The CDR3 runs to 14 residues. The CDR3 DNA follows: TGTGCCAGCAGTCGGACGGCAGCTAACTATGGCTACACCTTC. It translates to CASSRTAANYGYTF.

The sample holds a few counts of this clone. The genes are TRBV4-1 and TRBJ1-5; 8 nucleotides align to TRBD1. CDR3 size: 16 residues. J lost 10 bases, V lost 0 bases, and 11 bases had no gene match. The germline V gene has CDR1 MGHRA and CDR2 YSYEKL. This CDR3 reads CASSQEGGTGRGPQHF. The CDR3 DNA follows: TGCGCCAGCAGCCAAGAAGGAGGGACAGGTCGCGGCCCCCAGCATTTT.

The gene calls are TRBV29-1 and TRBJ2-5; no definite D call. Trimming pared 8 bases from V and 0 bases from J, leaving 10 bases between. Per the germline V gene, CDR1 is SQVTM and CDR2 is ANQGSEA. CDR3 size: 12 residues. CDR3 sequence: CSLRTDQETQYF. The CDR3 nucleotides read TGCAGCCTGCGGACGGACCAAGAGACCCAGTACTTC.

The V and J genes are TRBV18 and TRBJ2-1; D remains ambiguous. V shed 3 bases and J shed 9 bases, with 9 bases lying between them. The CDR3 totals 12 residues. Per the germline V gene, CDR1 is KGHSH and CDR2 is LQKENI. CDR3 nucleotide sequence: TGTGCCAGCTCACCCGGGCCACCTGAGCAGTTCTTC. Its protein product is CASSPGPPEQFF. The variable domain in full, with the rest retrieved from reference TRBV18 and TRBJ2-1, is NAGVMQNPRHLVRRRGQEARLRCSPMKGHSHVYWYRQLPEEGLKFMVYLQKENIIDESGMPKERFSAEFPKEGPSILRIQQVVRGDSAAYFCASSPGPPEQFFGPGTRLTVL.

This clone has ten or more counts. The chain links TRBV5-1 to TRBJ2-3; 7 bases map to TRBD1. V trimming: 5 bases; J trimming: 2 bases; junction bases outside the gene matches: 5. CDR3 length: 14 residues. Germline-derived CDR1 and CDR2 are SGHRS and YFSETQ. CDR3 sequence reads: CASRPDRVTDTQYF. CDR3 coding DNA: TGCGCCAGCAGGCCCGACAGGGTCACAGATACGCAGTATTTT.

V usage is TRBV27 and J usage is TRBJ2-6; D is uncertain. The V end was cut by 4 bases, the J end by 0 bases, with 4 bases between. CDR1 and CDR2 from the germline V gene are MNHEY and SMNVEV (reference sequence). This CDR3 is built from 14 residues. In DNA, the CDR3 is TGTGCCAGCAGTTACGGCTCTGGGGCCAACGTCCTGACTTTC. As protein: CASSYGSGANVLTF.

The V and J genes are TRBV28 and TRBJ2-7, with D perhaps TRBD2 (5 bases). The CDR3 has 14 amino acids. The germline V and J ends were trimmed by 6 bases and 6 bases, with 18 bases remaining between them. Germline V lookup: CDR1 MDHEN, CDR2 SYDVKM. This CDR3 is CASRGEGSFSEQYF. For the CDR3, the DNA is TGTGCCAGCAGAGGAGAGGGTTCTTTCTCCGAGCAGTACTTC.

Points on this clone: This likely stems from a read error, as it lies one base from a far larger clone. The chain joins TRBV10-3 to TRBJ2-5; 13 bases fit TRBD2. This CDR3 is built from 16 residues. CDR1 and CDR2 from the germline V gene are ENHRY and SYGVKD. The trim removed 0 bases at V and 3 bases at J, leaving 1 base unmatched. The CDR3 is CAISESGTSGKETQYF. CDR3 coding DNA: TGTGCCATCAGTGAGTCGGGGACTAGCGGGAAAGAGACCCAGTACTTC.

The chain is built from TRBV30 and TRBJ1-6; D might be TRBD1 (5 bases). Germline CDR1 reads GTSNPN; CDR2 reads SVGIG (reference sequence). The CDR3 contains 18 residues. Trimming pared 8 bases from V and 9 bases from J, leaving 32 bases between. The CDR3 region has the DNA TGTGCCCCGGGTGGAGGGGAGGGGTATACTGAACCCCCTTCACCCCTCCACTTT. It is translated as CAPGGGEGYTEPPSPLHF.

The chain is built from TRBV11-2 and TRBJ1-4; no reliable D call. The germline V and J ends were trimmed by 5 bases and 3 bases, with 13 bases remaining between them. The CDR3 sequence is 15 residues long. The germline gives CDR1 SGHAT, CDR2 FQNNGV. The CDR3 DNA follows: TGTGCCAGCAGCCGCGGCGGGCTCCCTAATGAAAAACTGTTTTTT. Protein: CASSRGGLPNEKLFF.